The clone carrying this T cell receptor beta chain has at least ten counts. This sample is drawn from a study of T cells in Graves' hyperthyroidism and ophthalmopathy. TCR beta CDR3 region amplification was performed from RNA transcripts. The HTBI primer set drove a first-round RT-PCR of the TCR CDR3. From the multiplex PCR reads, TCRdb called clonotypes with MiXCR, one entry per CDR3 protein. The sample includes over 450,000 distinct CDR3 sequences, roughly 15% of them seen just once. The V end was cut by 3 bases, the J end by 4 bases, with 15 bases between. The germline V gene encodes CDR1 SNHLY and CDR2 FYNNEI. The CDR3 has 15 amino acids. Each ophthalmopathy patient scored at least 3 on the Clinical Activity Score and at least 4 on NOSPECS grade, with duration under 3 months. PBMCs were collected from a roughly 9.7 ml volume of fresh peripheral blood.

Input material: blood. The chain joins TRBV2 to TRBJ2-5; weak D call: TRBD2 (7 bases). The TCR originated in a young woman with Graves' ophthalmopathy. The CDR3, as DNA: TGTGCCAGCAGTGATGGGAGGGGGGTTAGAGAGACCCAGTACTTC. Amino acids: CASSDGRGVRETQYF. The full variable domain, its missing parts supplied by reference TRBV2 and TRBJ2-5, is EPEVTQTPSHQVTQMGQEVILRCVPISNHLYFYWYRQILGQKVEFLVSFYNNEISEKSEIFDDQFSVERPDGSNFTLKIRSTKLEDSAMYFCASSDGRGVRETQYFGPGTRLLVL.